Listed below are T cell receptor beta chains from one sample, sequenced in a study of blood T cell repertoires in COVID-19. Profiling relied on immunoSEQ multiplex PCR, and the TCRdb table lists in-frame clones only, not all of them. This sample yields fewer than 400,000 clones, of which around 90% are seen a single time; 4.5% to 5.5% belongs to the top ten. The specimen sequenced was PBMCs or T cells enriched from blood (not recorded which). Receptors originate from a man aged 55 to 70 who had recovered from COVID-19. Each CDR3 is given with its conserved first and last residue. The order of the fields is CDR3 length, V gene, J gene, CDR3 protein.

>19|TRBV6-1|TRBJ2-5
CASSEWSQAISSVQETQYF
>15|TRBV28|TRBJ1-1
CASSFAGEPDTEAFF
>17|TRBV12-2|TRBJ2-6
CASRPRTRIAGANVLTF
>16|TRBV5-1|TRBJ2-1
CASSALGAGAYNEQFF
>15|TRBV3-1/TRBV3-2|TRBJ1-1
CASSPRQGVNTEAFF
>15|TRBV28|TRBJ2-2
CASSFPETFPGELFF
>16|TRBV29-1|TRBJ2-5
CSVELAGGPLGETQYF
>14|TRBV4-3|TRBJ1-6
CASSQDRVYSPLHF
>14|TRBV11-2|TRBJ1-3
CASSSLRQGNTIYF
>14|TRBV5-1|TRBJ2-1
CASSIAASYNEQFF
>13|TRBV12-3/TRBV12-4|TRBJ2-1
CASSFVSSNEQFF
>15|TRBV28|TRBJ2-1
CASRTGPGSYNEQFF
>16|TRBV7-2|TRBJ2-1
CASSPQGLAGLNEQFF
>15|TRBV5-1|TRBJ2-6
CASSFTGVGANVLTF
>14|TRBV11-3|TRBJ2-1
CASSSVGEYNEQFF
>13|TRBV14|TRBJ2-1
CASSHHDSQEQFF
>15|TRBV6-5|TRBJ2-7
CASSYSTGGEYEQYF
>13|TRBV5-5|TRBJ1-5
CASSQIVNQPQHF
>15|TRBV5-1|TRBJ1-1
CASSSRHIQNTEAFF
>14|TRBV6-5|TRBJ1-2
CASRRTGTAYGYTF
>15|TRBV27|TRBJ1-4
CASTSPGAGGEKLFF
>13|TRBV5-8|TRBJ2-7
CASSSGRAVGQYF
>17|TRBV15|TRBJ2-1
CATSRGLAEGSGREQFF
>16|TRBV7-2|TRBJ2-3
CASSSSGTGAMYTQYF
>15|TRBV5-1|TRBJ2-1
CASSLVGDTYNEQFF
>16|TRBV7-9|TRBJ1-1
CASSLGGGFMNTEAFF
>18|TRBV9|TRBJ1-1
CASSATLGGQGTWGGAFF
>16|TRBV19|TRBJ1-2
CASSTHGTGRNYGYTF
>15|TRBV9|TRBJ1-1
CASSVTTGRNTEAFF
>13|TRBV29-1|TRBJ2-3
CSVWTASTDTQYF
>14|TRBV11-3|TRBJ2-2
CASSLTGGAGELFF
>15|TRBV27|TRBJ2-7
CASSSPGQGAYEQYF
>16|TRBV28|TRBJ2-1
CASSKMRTSGNNEQFF
>14|TRBV5-4|TRBJ2-5
CASSTSGTQETQYF
>13|TRBV29-1|TRBJ2-5
CSVGQGSGETQYF
>13|TRBV4-3|TRBJ2-2
CASSQEIRGELFF